A selection of T cell receptor beta chains follows, all from one sample in a study of T-cell reconstitution after alpha-beta-depleted transplantation in children. MiXCR, run by TCRdb on the PCR reads, gives a single entry per CDR3 protein. The table records hundreds of thousands of distinct CDR3 sequences, approximately 30% of them present only once. This specimen was PBMCs from the stem cell graft donor, taken from the stem cell graft. These receptors all come from a human donor who donated a stem cell graft to a child with aplastic anemia. The CDR3 runs from the conserved cysteine through the conserved F or W.

J: TRBJ2-3
V: TRBV20-1
CDR3: CSARERTSGTRSDTQYF

J: TRBJ2-7
V: TRBV7-2
CDR3: CASSLLAGPNEQYF

J: TRBJ2-3
V: TRBV4-3
CDR3: CASSQDRGGADTQYF

J: TRBJ2-3
V: TRBV12-3/TRBV12-4
CDR3: CASSPRGQTSTDTQYF

J: TRBJ1-2
V: TRBV20-1
CDR3: CSARAGYGYTF

J: TRBJ2-5
V: TRBV10-2
CDR3: CASSDFLRDGVFQETQYF

J: TRBJ2-1
V: TRBV7-8
CDR3: CASSLVGTSGKGEQFF

J: TRBJ2-7
V: TRBV14
CDR3: CASSQEGIRYF

J: TRBJ1-3
V: TRBV6-5
CDR3: CASSYSMSGGSPSGNTIYF

J: TRBJ2-5
V: TRBV28
CDR3: CASRTGQETQYF

J: TRBJ1-4
V: TRBV11-2
CDR3: CASSLGSGREEKLFF

J: TRBJ2-1
V: TRBV6-4
CDR3: CASSDSFGYEQFF

J: TRBJ1-1
V: TRBV6-2/TRBV6-3
CDR3: CASSYSLRTEAFF

J: TRBJ2-2
V: TRBV5-4
CDR3: CASSGQGTAGELFF

J: TRBJ2-7
V: TRBV10-3
CDR3: CAISESLTATYEQYF

J: TRBJ2-1
V: TRBV10-3
CDR3: CAISEVAGGLYNEQFF